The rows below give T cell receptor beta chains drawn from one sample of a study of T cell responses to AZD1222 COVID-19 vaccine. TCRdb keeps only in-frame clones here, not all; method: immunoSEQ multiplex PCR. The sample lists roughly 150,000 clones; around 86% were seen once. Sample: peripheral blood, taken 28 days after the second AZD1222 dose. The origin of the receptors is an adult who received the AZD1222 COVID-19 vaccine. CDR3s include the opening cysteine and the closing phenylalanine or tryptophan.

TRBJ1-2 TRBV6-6 CASSYTGYYGYTF
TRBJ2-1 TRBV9 CASSATGSSYNEQFF
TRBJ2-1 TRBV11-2 CASRAGGRNEQFF
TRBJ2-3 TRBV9 CASSVSPTDTQYF
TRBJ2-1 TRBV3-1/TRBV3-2 CASSQLAGGGQFF
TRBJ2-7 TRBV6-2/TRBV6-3 CASSLIRLNEQYF
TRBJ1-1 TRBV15 CATSAAGTGITEAFF
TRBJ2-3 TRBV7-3 CASSLASSTDTQYF
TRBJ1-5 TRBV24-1 CATSGETWDQPQHF
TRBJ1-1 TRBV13 CASSSHVEWGGTEAFF
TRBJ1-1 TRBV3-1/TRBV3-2 CASSHSPGQRVSWTEAFF
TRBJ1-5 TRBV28 CASRLGSNQPQHF
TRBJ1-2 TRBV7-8 CASSKEDYGYTF
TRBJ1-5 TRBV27 CASSLFPGGSNQPQHF
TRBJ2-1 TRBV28 CASSQTGLAVRNEQFF
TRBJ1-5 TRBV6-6 CASTHRAADQPQHF
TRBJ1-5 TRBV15 CATSRDPGHRILGNQPQHF
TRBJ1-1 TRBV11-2 CASSLSGNTEAFF
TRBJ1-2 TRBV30 CAWSPGRKGYTF
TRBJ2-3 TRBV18 CASSPPVMDTQYF
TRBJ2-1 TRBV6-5 CATAGTVYYNEQFF
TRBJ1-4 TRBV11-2 CASSGGASAPNEKLFF
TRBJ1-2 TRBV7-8 CASTPGDRPGYTF
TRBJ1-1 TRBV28 CASRGDSVEAFF
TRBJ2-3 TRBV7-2 CASSRGQTTDTQYF
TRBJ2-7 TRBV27 CASSFLGSGIPGEQYF
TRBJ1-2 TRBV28 CASSLAGGVYGYTF
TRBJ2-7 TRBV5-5 CASSLEGGAKQYF
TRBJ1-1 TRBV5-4 CASSRPPGNTEAFF
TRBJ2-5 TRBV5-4 CASSSTGTKETQYF
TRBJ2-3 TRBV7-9 CASSLIRSAGVVADTQYF
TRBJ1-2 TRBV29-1 CSVENPMTGYGYTF
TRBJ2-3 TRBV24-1 CATGQGFSDTQYF
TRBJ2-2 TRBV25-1 CASSGSQGSGELFF
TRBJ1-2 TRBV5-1 CASSLASGTGGGYTF
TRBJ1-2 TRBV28 CASSLLGQGAIYYGYTF
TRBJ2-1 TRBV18 CASSPKGLIYEQFF
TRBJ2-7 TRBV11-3 CASSLGATSGRRFYEQYF
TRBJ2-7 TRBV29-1 CSAELKGDYEQYF
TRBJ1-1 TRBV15 CATSRDYLARTEAFF
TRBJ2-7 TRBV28 CASSLTSGGLREQYF
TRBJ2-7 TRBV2 CASGSTSDYEQYF
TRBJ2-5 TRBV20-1 CSANPAGAQYF
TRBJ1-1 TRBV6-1 CASKGGEENTEAFF
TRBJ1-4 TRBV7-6 CASSSSSGTGGEKLFF
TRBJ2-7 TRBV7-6 CASSPGPSSYEQYF
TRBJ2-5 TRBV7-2 CASGVDGTGKETQYF
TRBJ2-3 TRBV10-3 CAISGRLAGSTDTQYF
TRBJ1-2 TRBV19 CASSEQGAGGYTF
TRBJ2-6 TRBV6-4 CASSDFGAGTGANVLTF